This T cell receptor beta chain stems from a study of T cell repertoires in cytomegalovirus infection. Study-level information: Public TCR beta signatures indicated both CMV infection and matching HLA type.

TCRdb ran MiXCR on the reads and lists one entry per CDR3 protein. The sample records roughly 200,000 distinct CDR3 sequences, roughly 9% being singletons. Details on this clonotype: Its antigen remains unknown.

Overall study findings and caveats: It was HLA-C-restricted CMV-specific TCR beta clonotypes that dominated the response ex vivo. Public TCR beta family frequency separated CMV-and-HLA carriers, including in an independent cohort.

V gave up 7 bases and J gave up 3 bases, with 16 bases separating them. From germline, CDR1 is SGHRS and CDR2 YFSETQ. This CDR3 is 14 amino acids long. Sequencing was carried out using PBMCs. The chain carries TRBV5-1 and TRBJ1-1, with D unclear. The sequence was collected from a human donor in good health (CMV status not recorded). Some clones in this sample may be carry-over from other donors' samples. CDR3 nucleotides: TGCGCCAGCCTGGTAGGACCTCCGGACACTGAAGCTTTCTTT. Protein product: CASLVGPPDTEAFF.